This section outlines one TCR beta chain sequence together with its context. Its cognate antigen is unknown. The data stem from a study of cytomegalovirus exposure and HLA in healthy donors. The PCR contained 60 Vbeta and 13 Jbeta primers. Sequencing was performed with immunoSEQ multiplex PCR; in TCRdb, only in-frame clones are kept and a portion is missing. The sample holds about 110,000 clones, approximately 79% seen once. The study, taken as a whole, reports: A classifier reportedly called cytomegalovirus status with high sensitivity and specificity. Productive rates of about 90% or about 30% were seen for most TCR beta V segments in an earlier analysis. In a later analysis, a genetic analysis reported fewer productive-TCR N-insertions in an Asian-associated ancestry cluster than the cohort average. Listed as cytomegalovirus-associated were over 150 TCR beta chains.

Specimen: PBMCs. This TCR came from a woman in her 40s in good health and CMV-seropositive.

CDR3 nucleotides: TGTGCCAGCAGCCCGGGACAGGGCTTATCCTACGAGCAGTACTTC. It translates to CASSPGQGLSYEQYF. V gene TRBV7-9 combines with J gene TRBJ2-7, with TRBD1 matching over 9 bases. CDR1 is SEHNR and CDR2 is FQNEAQ in the germline V gene (reference sequence). After removal of 5 bases from V and 1 base from J, the junction contained 6 bases not matched to a gene. The CDR3 has 15 amino acids.